This is a list of T cell receptor beta chains from one sample in a study of blood T cells in healthy people across ages. TCRdb re-derived calls from the 5' RACE reads in MiXCR, one entry per CDR3 protein. This table has under 800,000 distinct CDR3 sequences, 35% to 45% appearing once. The sequencing sample was made of blood. These receptors were taken from a woman aged 55-75 years in good health. Both conserved end residues are part of each CDR3. Fields, in order: V gene, D gene, clone size, CDR3 length, J gene, CDR3 DNA, CDR3 protein. D genes are given only for firm matches. Expanded clones get a size class; other rows say once, few or many, or leave the size out.

TRBV2	-	-	11	TRBJ1-5	TGTGCCAGCAGTGAGAGCCAGCCCCAGCATTTT	CASSESQPQHF
TRBV12-3/TRBV12-4	TRBD2	few	16	TRBJ2-1	TGTGCCAGCAGCCGAGGACTAGCTGACTCCTACAATGAGCAGTTCTTC	CASSRGLADSYNEQFF
TRBV11-1	-	-	16	TRBJ2-3	TGTGCCAGCAGCTCGGACTGGGAGTGGTCTTGGGATACGCAGTATTTT	CASSSDWEWSWDTQYF
TRBV29-1	TRBD1	-	13	TRBJ2-5	TGCAGCGCAGGACAGGGGGCGCGGGAGACCCAGTACTTC	CSAGQGARETQYF
TRBV2	-	-	12	TRBJ2-1	TGTGCCAGCAGTGGATTCGGGACAGAGCAGTTCTTC	CASSGFGTEQFF
TRBV27	-	few	18	TRBJ2-1	TGTGCCAGTCGGATTGCGGGACTGAGGACTGGGACACCCAGTGAGCAGTTCTTC	CASRIAGLRTGTPSEQFF
TRBV13	TRBD1	-	14	TRBJ1-3	TGTGCCAGCAGCCCTCGGACAGGGTCGGACACCATATATTTT	CASSPRTGSDTIYF
TRBV7-9	-	few	16	TRBJ2-7	TGTGCCAGCAGCTTAGCTTCCCGCGGGCGCTCCTACGAGCAGTACTTC	CASSLASRGRSYEQYF
TRBV10-1	-	few	14	TRBJ1-1	TGCGCCAGCAGTGAGGCAGGATTCAGCACTGAAGCTTTCTTT	CASSEAGFSTEAFF
TRBV24-1	-	few	14	TRBJ1-2	TGTGCCACCAGTGATCAAGAAACTAACTATGGCTACACCTTC	CATSDQETNYGYTF
TRBV7-2	-	-	15	TRBJ1-5	TGTGCCAGCAGCCCATGGAGTCTCTCCAATCAGCCCCAGCATTTT	CASSPWSLSNQPQHF
TRBV19	-	few	15	TRBJ1-4	TGTGCCAGTAGTAATCGACAAGAACTTAATGAAAAACTGTTTTTT	CASSNRQELNEKLFF
TRBV6-2/TRBV6-3	-	-	15	TRBJ2-7	TGTGCCAGCAGTTACGGACAGAGCCCCTACAATGAGCAGTACTTC	CASSYGQSPYNEQYF
TRBV6-6	-	-	14	TRBJ2-3	TGTGCCAGCAGTAGGACTAAGAAGGAGGATACGCAGTATTTT	CASSRTKKEDTQYF
TRBV7-2	-	many	11	TRBJ2-1	TGTGCCAGCAGCCCCCGGGGTGAGCAGTTCTTC	CASSPRGEQFF
TRBV30	-	once	13	TRBJ1-5	TGTGCCTGGAGGGAGGGGGTCGGTCAGCCCCAGCATTTT	CAWREGVGQPQHF
TRBV7-2	TRBD2	-	14	TRBJ2-7	TGTGCCAGCAGCCCGGCTAGCGGGGACTACGAGCAGTACTTC	CASSPASGDYEQYF
TRBV11-3	-	-	13	TRBJ2-7	TGTGCCAGCAGCTTAGGGGTCTCAGGCGAGCAGTACTTC	CASSLGVSGEQYF
TRBV7-2	TRBD2	-	15	TRBJ2-5	TGTGCCAGCAGCTCCCTAGCGGGGGCCGGGGAGACCCAGTACTTC	CASSSLAGAGETQYF
TRBV29-1	-	-	12	TRBJ1-2	TGCAGCGTGGGGGCAGGGGCGCTGGGCTACACCTTC	CSVGAGALGYTF
TRBV6-2/TRBV6-3	TRBD2	-	16	TRBJ2-1	TGTGCCAGCAGTTACGGACTAGCGGGAGGGCGGGATGAGCAGTTCTTC	CASSYGLAGGRDEQFF
TRBV7-9	-	few	15	TRBJ1-4	TGTGCCAGCAGCTCAACGGGACAAATCGGAGAAAAACTGTTTTTT	CASSSTGQIGEKLFF
TRBV7-3	-	many	14	TRBJ1-1	TGTGCCAGCAGCTTAACGGGCATGAACACTGAAGCTTTCTTT	CASSLTGMNTEAFF
TRBV10-3	-	once	15	TRBJ2-2	TGTGCCATCAGTGCCGGTAACCCCAACACCGGGGAGCTGTTTTTT	CAISAGNPNTGELFF
TRBV3-1	-	-	17	TRBJ2-4	TGTGCCAGCAAGGGGAGCGTCGAGTGGGGTGGGAAGAACATTCAGTACTTC	CASKGSVEWGGKNIQYF
TRBV5-1	-	-	14	TRBJ2-5	TGCGCCAGCAGCTTGGGGTCGGCAGACCAGACCCGGTACTTC	CASSLGSADQTRYF
TRBV5-1	TRBD1	few	15	TRBJ2-7	TGCGCCAGCAGCTTGGGGGGGACAGGGAGAAACGAGCAGTACTTC	CASSLGGTGRNEQYF
TRBV10-3	TRBD1	-	16	TRBJ1-1	TGTGCCATCAGTGGGACGGGACAGATTATGAACACTGAAGCTTTCTTT	CAISGTGQIMNTEAFF
TRBV11-2	-	few	14	TRBJ1-5	TGTGCCAGCAGCGCGGGTATTGGCAATCAGCCCCAGCATTTT	CASSAGIGNQPQHF
TRBV20-1	-	-	14	TRBJ1-1	TGCAGTGCTAGTGGTGGCAGTCTGAACACTGAAGCTTTCTTT	CSASGGSLNTEAFF
TRBV6-5	-	-	14	TRBJ1-6	TGTGCCAGCAGTTACAAGCCGGCGGTGACACCCCTCCACTTT	CASSYKPAVTPLHF
TRBV5-4	-	-	17	TRBJ2-7	TGTGCCAGCAGCTTGGCCGAAGGGACAACAAATCCCTACGAGCAGTACTTC	CASSLAEGTTNPYEQYF
TRBV18	-	-	14	TRBJ2-5	TGTGCCAGCTCACCACCGAGCTTAAAAGAGACCCAGTACTTC	CASSPPSLKETQYF
TRBV7-9	TRBD1	-	14	TRBJ2-5	TGTGCCAGCAGCTCACTCAGGGGGTGGAATGAGCAGTACTTC	CASSSLRGWNEQYF
TRBV20-1	-	-	15	TRBJ1-5	TGCAGTGCTAGAGCTATGCAGCAAAGCAATCAGCCCCAGCATTTT	CSARAMQQSNQPQHF
TRBV9	-	-	15	TRBJ1-6	TGTGCCAGCAGCGTAGATGGGGGCTATAATTCACCCCTCCACTTT	CASSVDGGYNSPLHF
TRBV20-1	-	many	13	TRBJ1-1	TGCAGTGTAGGACGCCAGGGAGGGACTGAAGCTTTCTTT	CSVGRQGGTEAFF
TRBV12-3/TRBV12-4	TRBD1	-	16	TRBJ2-3	TGTGCCAGCAGCCCCCCGGGGACAGGGGTGGGAGATACGCAGTATTTT	CASSPPGTGVGDTQYF
TRBV7-9	TRBD1	once	19	TRBJ2-4	TGTGCCAGCAGCTTACGGGGACAGGGACCCTTACTAGCCAAAAACATTCAGTACTTC	CASSLRGQGPLLAKNIQYF
TRBV24-1	TRBD1	few	17	TRBJ2-2	TGTGCCACCAGTGACCCCGGGACAGCCTTGAACACCGGGGAGCTGTTTTTT	CATSDPGTALNTGELFF
TRBV29-1	TRBD1	-	13	TRBJ1-1	TGCAGCGTCGCGGGACAGGCGTCTTCGGAAGCTTTCTTT	CSVAGQASSEAFF
TRBV29-1	-	-	13	TRBJ2-7	TGCAGCGTTCACGGGGAGGGGGCCTACGAGCAGTACTTC	CSVHGEGAYEQYF
TRBV6-1	-	-	13	TRBJ2-7	TGTGCCAGCAGTGAGCAGGGGCAAGGGGAGCAGTACTTC	CASSEQGQGEQYF
TRBV9	TRBD1	once	16	TRBJ2-5	TGTGCCAGCAGCAGCCGGACAGGGGGCGCGGCAGAGACCCAGTACTTC	CASSSRTGGAAETQYF
TRBV3-1	-	-	15	TRBJ2-7	TGTGCCAGCAGCCAAGATGCGCTAGCCTTCTACGAGCAGTACTTC	CASSQDALAFYEQYF
TRBV14	TRBD1	-	17	TRBJ2-3	TGTGCCAGCAGCCCAAACGTCGGGACAGATAGCACAGATACGCAGTATTTT	CASSPNVGTDSTDTQYF
TRBV12-3/TRBV12-4	TRBD2	-	14	TRBJ2-2	TGTGCCAGCGGGCTAGCGGGGGACACCGGGGAGCTGTTTTTT	CASGLAGDTGELFF
TRBV20-1	TRBD2	-	15	TRBJ2-7	TGCAGTGCTAGAGATCTTGGAACTAGCGGGTACGAGCAGTACTTC	CSARDLGTSGYEQYF
TRBV4-3	-	many	16	TRBJ1-5	TGCGCCAGCAGCCAAGAGGCAGCTTATAGCAATCAGCCCCAGCATTTT	CASSQEAAYSNQPQHF
TRBV9	TRBD2	few	16	TRBJ2-7	TGTGCCAGCAGCACCCAGACTAGCGGACCCTTCTACGAGCAGTACTTC	CASSTQTSGPFYEQYF
TRBV7-2	-	many	13	TRBJ1-1	TGTGCCAGCAGCTTACGGTTCGACACTGAAGCTTTCTTT	CASSLRFDTEAFF
TRBV7-6	-	-	16	TRBJ2-1	TGTGCCAGCAGCTTAGCGATGGTCAGCTCCTACAATGAGCAGTTCTTC	CASSLAMVSSYNEQFF
TRBV7-8	TRBD2	-	15	TRBJ2-5	TGTGCCAGCAGCTTAGATCTAGCGGGAGCTGGTGAGCAGTACTTC	CASSLDLAGAGEQYF
TRBV7-2	-	few	16	TRBJ2-3	TGTGCCAGCTTACCCATGCGCGGCGGAAGCACAGATACGCAGTATTTT	CASLPMRGGSTDTQYF
TRBV20-1	TRBD2	-	13	TRBJ2-1	TGCAGTGCTAGGTCCGGGACTAGATCTGAGCAGTTCTTC	CSARSGTRSEQFF